The next 30 T cell receptor beta chains were all read from a single sample in a study of T cell responses to AZD1222 COVID-19 vaccine. Sequencing used immunoSEQ multiplex PCR; TCRdb keeps in-frame clones, though not all of them. The sample contains about 60,000 clones, 84% of which appear only once. The source was peripheral blood, collected on day 0 of AZD1222 vaccination. The origin of the receptors is an adult in good health.

V is TRBV5-8 and J is TRBJ1-6; the D is unclear. The V gene's germline CDR1 is SGHTS and CDR2 YDEGEE. Trimming took 5 bases from V and 0 from J, leaving 15 bases between them. The CDR3 runs 17 residues. The CDR3 spells CASSSREGLSYNSPLHF. The CDR3 bases are TGTGCCAGCAGTAGCCGGGAGGGCCTCTCCTATAATTCACCCCTCCACTTT. The complete variable domain, with remaining parts taken from reference TRBV5-8 and TRBJ1-6, reads EAGVTQSPTHLIKTRGQQATLRCSPISGHTSVYWYQQALGLGLQFLLWYDEGEERNRGNFPPRFSGRQFPNYSSELNVNALELEDSALYLCASSSREGLSYNSPLHFGNGTRLTVT.

V usage is TRBV6-6 and J usage is TRBJ1-1; D unclear. The V and J ends lost 8 bases and 4 bases respectively, with 11 bases between them. Germline V gives CDR1 MNHNY, CDR2 SVGAGI (reference sequence). The CDR3 has 12 amino acids. The CDR3 coding sequence is TGTGCCAGCTCGAATTTGGGCACTGAAGCTTTCTTT. Residues: CASSNLGTEAFF.

J is TRBJ1-5 and V is TRBV4-2; a possible D gene is TRBD1 (5 bases). The germline V gene has CDR1 LGHNA and CDR2 YNFKEQ. V shed 1 base and J shed 3 bases, with 10 bases lying between them. This CDR3 region has 15 residues. The CDR3 spells CASSQVSGINQPQHF. In DNA, the CDR3 is TGTGCCAGCAGCCAAGTTTCAGGGATCAATCAGCCCCAGCATTTT.

The chain uses TRBV19 and TRBJ1-5, with unresolved D. The CDR3 contains 15 residues. The germline CDR1 and CDR2 sequences are LNHDA and SQIVND (reference sequence). V was clipped by 7 bases and J by 3 bases, with 16 bases between them. The CDR3 loop reads CASIQSQQPNQPQHF. CDR3 sequence (DNA): TGTGCCAGTATTCAAAGTCAGCAGCCCAATCAGCCCCAGCATTTT.

In its sample, this clone was seen once. This sequence joins TRBV2 and TRBJ1-1; 7 bases fit TRBD1. Germline CDR1 and CDR2: SNHLY and FYNNEI. J gave up 1 base and V 8 bases, and 13 bases lay outside the gene matches. This CDR3 is 16 amino acids long. The CDR3 loop is CASGGSDRAPNTEAFF. CDR3 nucleotide sequence: TGTGCCAGCGGAGGATCCGACAGGGCCCCGAACACTGAAGCTTTCTTT.

The rearrangement links TRBV3-1 (or the pseudogene TRBV3-2) to TRBJ2-5; possibly TRBD2 for D (5 bases). V lost 0 bases and J 7 bases, leaving 12 bases between the germline ends. CDR1 is LGHDT and CDR2 is YNNKEL in the germline V gene (reference sequence). This CDR3 comprises 14 residues. The CDR3 region is CASSQDSRVATQYF. The CDR3 DNA follows: TGTGCCAGCAGCCAAGATTCGAGGGTGGCGACCCAGTACTTC.

This chain's CDR3 is CASSRGKYSNQPQHF. The CDR3 nucleotides are TGTGCCAGCAGCCGTGGAAAGTATAGCAATCAGCCCCAGCATTTT. This chain joins TRBV6-5 and TRBJ1-5; D is unresolved. The CDR3 runs to 15 residues. The V and J ends lost 6 bases and 0 bases respectively, with 12 bases between them. The germline V gene encodes CDR1 MNHEY and CDR2 SVGAGI.

V gene TRBV19 combines with J gene TRBJ2-7; 10 bases agree with TRBD1. The germline V gene encodes CDR1 LNHDA and CDR2 SQIVND (reference sequence). The J segment lost 6 bases and the V segment lost 3 bases, leaving 5 bases of the junction unmatched. This CDR3 has 14 amino acids. CDR3 loop: CASSIRDRGLEQYF. CDR3 nucleotides: TGTGCCAGTAGTATCCGGGACAGGGGCCTCGAGCAGTACTTC.

The chain is built from TRBV18 and TRBJ2-7, with 12 bases aligning to TRBD1. CDR1 is KGHSH, CDR2 LQKENI, per germline. With V trimmed by 2 bases and J by 5 bases, 1 base remained unmatched. The CDR3 consists of 14 residues. The CDR3 spells CASSPGTGGDEQYF. The CDR3 DNA sequence: TGTGCCAGCTCACCAGGGACAGGGGGCGACGAGCAGTACTTC.

This sequence joins TRBV10-3 and TRBJ2-1; no clear D gene. This CDR3 spans 12 amino acids. Trimming shortened V by 6 bases and J by 10 bases, and 13 bases separated the two germline ends. Germline lookup yields CDR1 ENHRY and CDR2 SYGVKD. The CDR3 DNA is TGTGCCATCAGGACCTCCCTTTTCGAGCAGTTCTTC. This codes for CAIRTSLFEQFF.

In this sample, this clone turned up once. The chain combines TRBV5-1 with TRBJ2-2, with 7 bases aligning to TRBD1. V lost 4 bases and J lost 3; bases outside the gene matches: 6. The CDR3 sequence is 15 residues long. Germline V gives CDR1 SGHRS, CDR2 YFSETQ. This CDR3 is CASSQGQLDTGELFF. The CDR3 bases are TGCGCCAGCAGCCAGGGACAGTTGGACACCGGGGAGCTGTTTTTT.

V gene TRBV9 combines with J gene TRBJ2-2; the match to TRBD1 covers 7 bases. Germline V gives CDR1 SGDLS, CDR2 YYNGEE. V dropped 4 bases and J dropped 7; count of bases not matched to a gene: 7. The CDR3 sequence is 14 residues long. CDR3 protein: CASSPRTGDGELFF. In DNA form, the CDR3 reads TGTGCCAGCAGCCCGCGGACAGGTGACGGGGAGCTGTTTTTT.

In nucleotides, the CDR3 is TGTGCCAGCAGCTTTCCCGGGCCCCGGGGTGAGCAGTTCTTC. Translating gives CASSFPGPRGEQFF. The chain links TRBV11-3 to TRBJ2-1, with a tentative D call TRBD2 (5 bases). The CDR3 is 14 amino acids. The germline CDR1 and CDR2 sequences are SGHNT and YENEEA. Trimming left V 3 bases short and J 9 bases short, with 15 bases between.

The J gene is TRBJ1-5, the V gene TRBV6-5; no firm D call. The V gene's germline CDR1 is MNHEY and CDR2 SVGAGI. CDR3 length: 14 residues. V was shortened by 6 bases and J by 4 bases, with 13 bases between the two germline ends. The CDR3 here is CASSQGGFNQPQHF. DNA for the CDR3: TGTGCCAGCAGCCAAGGTGGCTTTAATCAGCCCCAGCATTTT.

This chain links TRBV27 with TRBJ1-1; 9 positions match TRBD1. This CDR3 has 16 amino acids. Trimming removed 3 bases from V and 3 bases from J; junction bases left unmatched: 8. CDR1 is MNHEY and CDR2 is SMNVEV in the germline V gene (reference sequence). CDR3: CASSFRPDRGYTEAFF. The DNA for the CDR3 is TGTGCCAGCAGTTTTCGTCCGGACAGGGGCTACACTGAAGCTTTCTTT.

The chain combines TRBV5-8 with TRBJ1-6; D gene uncertain. From germline, CDR1 is SGHTS and CDR2 YDEGEE. The CDR3 is 16 residues long. Trimming removed 1 base from V and 9 bases from J, with 17 bases in between. The CDR3 DNA reads TGTGCCAGCAGCTTGATGAGGGCCGGCCGACGTTCACCCCTCCACTTT. This encodes CASSLMRAGRRSPLHF.

The genes are TRBV5-6 and TRBJ2-5, with TRBD1 identical over 7 bases. V lost 4 bases and J lost 2; bases outside the gene matches: 14. The CDR3 runs to 17 residues. CDR1 and CDR2 (germline): SGHDT, YYEEEE. CDR3: CASSPPSGTAKQETQYF. CDR3 sequence (DNA): TGTGCCAGCAGCCCCCCCTCCGGGACAGCTAAACAAGAGACCCAGTACTTC.

V is TRBV29-1 and J is TRBJ1-1, with D possibly TRBD1 on 5 matching bases. This CDR3 has 13 residues. In germline, CDR1 is SQVTM, CDR2 ANQGSEA. The V gene lost 4 bases and the J gene lost 11 bases, with 20 bases spanning the gap. As DNA, the CDR3 is TGCAGCGTTGGGGACGGGCTCCAGAAGCGGGCTTTCTTT. Protein: CSVGDGLQKRAFF.

This rearrangement joins TRBV7-2 to TRBJ1-1; D gene uncertain. V gave up 1 base and J gave up 0 bases, with 6 bases separating them. This CDR3 contains 14 residues. CDR1 and CDR2 from the germline V gene are SGHTA and FQGNSA. CDR3 region: CASSLDAVNTEAFF. CDR3 nucleotides: TGTGCCAGCAGCTTAGACGCAGTGAACACTGAAGCTTTCTTT.

CDR3 region: CACQIGYEQYF. The CDR3 DNA sequence: TGTGCCTGCCAAATCGGCTACGAGCAGTACTTC. This sequence joins TRBV11-2 and TRBJ2-7; D gene uncertain. Germline V lookup: CDR1 SGHAT, CDR2 FQNNGV. Trimming took off 11 bases at V and 3 bases at J, with 11 bases between the two ends. The CDR3 has 11 residues.

The CDR3 DNA follows: TGCGCCAGCAGCACCGGGACTAGCGGGGGGGGCACAGATACGCAGTATTTT. Protein sequence: CASSTGTSGGGTDTQYF. The chain combines TRBV5-1 with TRBJ2-3; 16 bases fit TRBD2. Germline CDR1 is SGHRS and CDR2 is YFSETQ. Germline trimming cut 4 bases from V and 1 base from J; bases unmatched to any gene: 3. This CDR3 comprises 17 residues.

The chain is built from TRBV11-2 and TRBJ1-2; weak D call: TRBD1 (5 bases). This CDR3 comprises 18 residues. V lost 0 bases and J 7 bases, leaving 24 bases between the germline ends. CDR1 is SGHAT and CDR2 is FQNNGV in the germline V gene. The CDR3 spells CASSLEPLGLRGEVGYTF. As DNA, the CDR3 is TGTGCCAGCAGCTTAGAACCACTAGGCCTCCGGGGGGAGGTTGGCTACACCTTC.

The V gene is TRBV14, the J gene TRBJ2-5; D is uncertain. The length of the CDR3 is 16 residues. V lost 1 base and J lost 1, with 13 bases in between. Looked up from germline, CDR1 is SGHDN and CDR2 is FVKESK. The CDR3, as DNA: TGTGCCAGCAGCCAAGGACTCCCAGGCCTCCAAGAGACCCAGTACTTC. Residues: CASSQGLPGLQETQYF.

This clone was seen a single time. The V and J genes are TRBV5-1 and TRBJ1-2, with TRBD1 matching 9 bases. The CDR3 totals 12 residues. Germline V gene data show CDR1 as SGHRS and CDR2 as YFSETQ. The J segment lost 5 bases and the V segment lost 7 bases, leaving 3 bases of the junction unmatched. The CDR3 region has the DNA TGCGCCAGCCGGGACAGGGAATATGGCTACACCTTC. This translates into CASRDREYGYTF.

The count of this clone is one. This chain links TRBV4-3 with TRBJ1-4; 8 nucleotides agree with TRBD1. Per germline, CDR1 LGHNA and CDR2 YSLEER. This CDR3 is built from 17 residues. V gave up 0 bases and J gave up 6 bases; unmatched junction bases: 9. CDR3 nucleotide sequence: TGCGCCAGCAGCCAAGACCCCGCCGAGACAGGGGATGAAAAACTGTTTTTT. Encoded protein: CASSQDPAETGDEKLFF.

The gene calls are TRBV30 and TRBJ2-1, with D tentatively TRBD2 (5 bases). The germline V gene encodes CDR1 GTSNPN and CDR2 SVGIG (reference sequence). The CDR3 length is 13 residues. V lost 5 bases, J lost 4 bases, and 12 bases lay in between. CDR3 DNA sequence: TGTGCCTGGGGGTTAGGCGGGTACAATGAGCAGTTCTTC. This encodes CAWGLGGYNEQFF.

The chain recombines TRBV7-9 with TRBJ1-1; tentative D call: TRBD1 (6 bases). CDR1 and CDR2 from the germline V gene are SEHNR and FQNEAQ (reference sequence). The CDR3 sequence is 14 residues long. V was shortened by 5 bases and J by 1 base, with 11 bases between the two germline ends. CDR3 DNA sequence: TGTGCCAGCAGCCCCTACAGGGAGAACACTGAAGCTTTCTTT. This encodes CASSPYRENTEAFF. Drawing the rest from reference TRBV7-9 and TRBJ1-1, the complete variable domain is DTGVSQNPRHKITKRGQNVTFRCDPISEHNRLYWYRQTLGQGPEFLTYFQNEAQLEKSRLLSDRFSAERPKGSFSTLEIQRTEQGDSAMYLCASSPYRENTEAFFGQGTRLTVV.

The chain combines TRBV29-1 with TRBJ1-2; a weak D match, TRBD1 (5 bases). The germline V gene has CDR1 SQVTM and CDR2 ANQGSEA. The V end was cut by 5 bases, the J end by 7 bases, with 11 bases between. This CDR3 has 11 amino acids. The CDR3 DNA is TGCAGCGTTTGGGGGGAAGCTGGCTACACCTTC. Translated: CSVWGEAGYTF.

CDR3 sequence: CASCRGGLAKSNEQFF. CDR3 DNA sequence: TGTGCCAGTTGCAGGGGAGGACTAGCAAAGTCCAATGAGCAGTTCTTC. J is TRBJ2-1 and V is TRBV19; 8 bases are a match to TRBD2. The CDR3 runs 16 residues. V gave up 8 bases and J gave up 6 bases; unmatched junction bases: 15. Germline V lookup: CDR1 LNHDA, CDR2 SQIVND (reference sequence).

The rearrangement joins TRBV19 to TRBJ2-7; 9 nucleotides agree with TRBD1. J lost 4 bases, V lost 3 bases, and 4 bases had no gene match. The germline CDR1 and CDR2 sequences are LNHDA and SQIVND (reference sequence). The CDR3 has 14 residues. For the CDR3, the DNA is TGTGCCAGTAGTATCTTCGGACAGGGGTACGAGCAGTACTTC. Translation: CASSIFGQGYEQYF.